Listed here are 2 T cell receptor beta chains from one sample, sequenced in a study of CD8 T cells in Susac syndrome. Roughly 0.45 to 1 ug RNA was reverse transcribed with random hexamers. TCRdb ran MiXCR on the immunoSEQ multiplex PCR reads and lists one entry per CDR3 protein. The table has roughly 150,000 distinct CDR3 sequences, around 95% seen once. Sequencing input: CD8+ T cells from PBMCs. These receptor sequences come from a human donor with multiple sclerosis.

The chain is built from TRBV7-9 and TRBJ2-3; D call uncertain. CDR1 is SEHNR and CDR2 is FQNEAQ in the germline V gene (reference sequence). Between the trimmed V and J ends, which lost 3 bases and 1 base, there was a span of 2 bases. The CDR3 totals 12 residues. Written as DNA, the CDR3 is TGTGCCAGCAGCTTTCGCACAGATACGCAGTATTTT. This codes for CASSFRTDTQYF. Full variable domain (remainder filled in from reference TRBV7-9 and TRBJ2-3): DTGVSQNPRHKITKRGQNVTFRCDPISEHNRLYWYRQTLGQGPEFLTYFQNEAQLEKSRLLSDRFSAERPKGSFSTLEIQRTEQGDSAMYLCASSFRTDTQYFGPGTRLTVL.

CDR3 loop: CASSPRRTGAYGYTF. The CDR3 region has the DNA TGTGCCAGCAGCCCCCGTCGGACAGGGGCCTATGGCTACACCTTC. The chain employs TRBV9 and TRBJ1-2; 9 bases are a match to TRBD1. CDR1 SGDLS and CDR2 YYNGEE come from the germline V gene. Losses at the gene ends were 4 bases for V and 4 bases for J; bases not matched to a gene: 8. The CDR3 totals 15 residues.